This T cell receptor beta chain was observed in a study of blood T cells in healthy people across ages. Study-level results: Across the age range, TCR beta diversity per million T cells fell in a roughly linear way. The unknown donor CMV status may have confounded expanded clonotype changes.

It was with a sample-barcoded 5' primer and a J-beta primer mix that a second PCR of roughly 7 to 12 cycles was run. Via MiXCR, TCRdb re-called the 5' RACE reads, giving one row per CDR3 protein. The sample has over 600,000 distinct CDR3 sequences, roughly 21% seen once. This clonotype showed up just a few times. Its antigen is currently unknown. This CDR3 has 11 residues. V shed 5 bases and J shed 6 bases, with 7 bases lying between them. This receptor was taken from a man in his 70s in good health. The V call is TRBV12-3 or TRBV12-4, the J call TRBJ1-2; D call uncertain. The sequenced material came from blood. CDR3 sequence: CASSQTDGYTF. The CDR3 region has the DNA TGTGCCAGCAGTCAGACTGATGGCTACACCTTC.